Following are 27 T cell receptor beta chains from one sample sequenced in a study of Graves' ophthalmopathy and Graves' hyperthyroidism. Amplification from RNA transcripts yielded the TCR beta CDR3 regions. The workflow started with a first-round RT-PCR run with HTBI primers and then moved on to a second-round multiplex PCR. A single record per CDR3 protein comes from TCRdb applying MiXCR to the multiplex PCR reads. The sample holds roughly 160,000 distinct CDR3 sequences, just under 40% seen once. Sequencing used peripheral blood. All receptors come from a young man with Graves' ophthalmopathy.

This clonotype has ten or more counts. In DNA form, the CDR3 reads TGTGCCAGCAGCTTAATTGTCGTCGGGGAGACCCAGTACTTC. Translating gives CASSLIVVGETQYF. The chain uses TRBV7-9 and TRBJ2-5; no clear D. Germline loops: CDR1 SEHNR, CDR2 FQNEAQ (reference sequence). V lost 2 bases and J 5 bases, leaving 12 bases between the germline ends. The CDR3 consists of 14 residues.

In its sample, this clonotype was seen many times. V usage is TRBV2 and J usage is TRBJ1-1, with TRBD1 as a possible D gene (5 bases). Germline CDR1 reads SNHLY; CDR2 reads FYNNEI. The CDR3 sequence is 13 residues long. Trimming cost V 6 bases and J 1 base, with 9 bases left between them. The CDR3 protein is CASSRDQNTEAFF. The CDR3 nucleotides are TGTGCCAGCAGCCGGGACCAGAACACTGAAGCTTTCTTT. The whole variable domain, remainder taken from reference TRBV2 and TRBJ1-1, is EPEVTQTPSHQVTQMGQEVILRCVPISNHLYFYWYRQILGQKVEFLVSFYNNEISEKSEIFDDQFSVERPDGSNFTLKIRSTKLEDSAMYFCASSRDQNTEAFFGQGTRLTVV.

The chain combines TRBV20-1 with TRBJ1-5; D not resolved. Germline values: CDR1 DFQATT, CDR2 SNEGSKA (reference sequence). Between the trimmed V and J ends, which lost 5 bases and 2 bases, there was a span of 7 bases. CDR3 length: 12 residues. The CDR3 is CSAVGGNQPQHF. The CDR3 DNA is TGCAGTGCTGTGGGCGGCAATCAGCCCCAGCATTTT.

The rearrangement links TRBV6-1 to TRBJ2-2; D is uncertain. This CDR3 has 13 residues. V was shortened by 9 bases and J by 7 bases, with 15 bases between the two germline ends. Germline loops: CDR1 MNHNS, CDR2 SASEGT. CDR3 DNA sequence: TGTGCCAGTTTTTTTCTCCGTGGCGGGGAGCTGTTTTTT. This sequence encodes CASFFLRGGELFF.

This clonotype was seen at least ten times. CDR3 in amino acids: CATSRGLAPTDTQYF. The DNA for the CDR3 is TGTGCCACCAGCAGAGGACTAGCCCCCACAGATACGCAGTATTTT. The V call is TRBV15, the J call TRBJ2-3; 7 bases are shared with TRBD2. The CDR3 is made up of 15 amino acids. From germline, CDR1 is LNHNV and CDR2 YYDKDF (reference sequence). With V trimmed by 1 base and J by 2 bases, 3 bases remained unmatched.

The rearrangement uses TRBV6-2 or TRBV6-3 and TRBJ1-1; TRBD1 is a possible D gene (6 bases). The CDR3 spans 14 residues. Germline V gene sequence: CDR1 MNHEY, CDR2 SVGEGT. The ends were cut back, 7 bases at V and 0 bases at J, with 12 bases in the middle. In DNA, the CDR3 is TGTGCCAGCAAACCGGACAGAGTGAACACTGAAGCTTTCTTT. Translation: CASKPDRVNTEAFF.

The chain recombines TRBV4-2 with TRBJ1-2; TRBD1 matches 8 bases. The CDR3 has 14 residues. With V trimmed by 1 base and J by 7 bases, 5 bases remained unmatched. The germline V gene encodes CDR1 LGHNA and CDR2 YNFKEQ. CDR3 DNA sequence: TGTGCCAGCAGCCAAGGGCGGGGGACAGGTGGCTACACCTTC. As protein: CASSQGRGTGGYTF.

The V call is TRBV19, the J call TRBJ1-1; 7 nucleotides align to TRBD1. Germline V gene sequence: CDR1 LNHDA, CDR2 SQIVND (reference sequence). J gave up 6 bases and V 3 bases, and 4 bases lay outside the gene matches. CDR3 length: 13 residues. The CDR3 DNA is TGTGCCAGTAGTATGGGACAGTTCGCTGAAGCTTTCTTT. Encoded protein: CASSMGQFAEAFF.

This clonotype was detected many times. CDR3 DNA: TGTGCCATCAGTGACGGACAACAAGAGACCCAGTACTTC. This gives the protein CAISDGQQETQYF. This chain connects TRBV10-3 to TRBJ2-5; D is perhaps TRBD1 (5 bases). Per the germline V gene, CDR1 is ENHRY and CDR2 is SYGVKD. The CDR3 loop spans 13 amino acids. The ends were cut back, 3 bases at V and 2 bases at J, with 7 bases in the middle.

In its sample, this clonotype was seen many times. The rearrangement joins TRBV29-1 to TRBJ1-5, with D possibly TRBD1 on 5 matching bases. There are 14 residues in the CDR3. In germline, CDR1 is SQVTM, CDR2 ANQGSEA. V shed 7 bases and J shed 1 base, with 14 bases lying between them. CDR3 sequence: CSAGNGGSNQPQHF. The DNA for the CDR3 is TGCAGCGCCGGGAACGGGGGAAGCAATCAGCCCCAGCATTTT. The full variable domain, its missing parts supplied by reference TRBV29-1 and TRBJ1-5, is SAVISQKPSRDICQRGTSLTIQCQVDSQVTMMFWYRQQPGQSLTLIATANQGSEATYESGFVIDKFPISRPNLTFSTLTVSNMSPEDSSIYLCSAGNGGSNQPQHFGDGTRLSIL.

This clonotype was seen repeatedly, ten times or more. This sequence joins TRBV27 and TRBJ1-2, with 7 bases matching TRBD1. Looked up from germline, CDR1 is MNHEY and CDR2 is SMNVEV (reference sequence). The CDR3 covers 15 residues. Losses at the gene ends were 7 bases for V and 7 bases for J; bases not matched to a gene: 15. This CDR3 reads CASTATTGPWGGYTF. The CDR3 coding sequence is TGTGCCAGCACTGCTACGACAGGGCCTTGGGGTGGCTACACCTTC.

The chain combines TRBV12-3 or TRBV12-4 with TRBJ1-5, with D unresolved. V lost 3 bases and J lost 6, with 6 bases in between. CDR3 size: 12 residues. The CDR3 DNA is TGTGCCAGCAGTTTGGTGAGTCAGCCCCAGCATTTT. Its translation: CASSLVSQPQHF.

The chain is built from TRBV6-1 and TRBJ2-7, with D perhaps given as TRBD1 or TRBD2 (6 bases each). The CDR3 sequence is 13 residues long. V lost 6 bases and J lost 6, with 15 bases in between. In germline, CDR1 is MNHNS, CDR2 SASEGT. The CDR3 here is CASSPGAGREQYF. For the CDR3, the DNA is TGTGCCAGCAGCCCGGGGGCAGGTCGCGAGCAGTACTTC.

This clonotype was counted ten times or more. This chain's CDR3 is CASSFAGYYGYTF. CDR3 sequence (DNA): TGTGCCAGCAGTTTTGCAGGTTACTATGGCTACACCTTC. This rearrangement joins TRBV28 to TRBJ1-2; D call uncertain. The CDR3 loop spans 13 amino acids. The germline V gene has CDR1 MDHEN and CDR2 SYDVKM. V was shortened by 3 bases and J by 3 bases, with 8 bases between the two germline ends.

This chain uses TRBV28 with TRBJ1-1; D not resolved. The germline gives CDR1 MDHEN, CDR2 SYDVKM. The germline V and J ends were trimmed by 6 bases and 0 bases, with 20 bases remaining between them. The CDR3 is made up of 17 amino acids. The CDR3 region has the DNA TGTGCCAGCAGCCGCAGTGGACGGGGTAGGATGAACACTGAAGCTTTCTTT. It translates to CASSRSGRGRMNTEAFF.

This chain connects TRBV15 to TRBJ1-1; no reliable D call. Germline-derived CDR1 and CDR2 are LNHNV and YYDKDF (reference sequence). The CDR3 length is 15 residues. Between the trimmed V and J ends, which lost 5 bases and 2 bases, there was a span of 15 bases. CDR3 protein: CATSPRGEGNTEAFF. Written as DNA, the CDR3 is TGTGCCACCAGCCCCCGGGGAGAGGGTAACACTGAAGCTTTCTTT.

At least ten counts were recorded for this clonotype. This chain uses TRBV24-1 with TRBJ2-5; D possibly uses TRBD1 or TRBD2 (5 bases each). The CDR3 runs to 15 residues. V was shortened by 2 bases and J by 3 bases, with 12 bases between the two germline ends. Germline V gene sequence: CDR1 KGHDR, CDR2 SFDVKD. CDR3 coding DNA: TGTGCCACCAGTGATTCTGGGGTGGGGGAAGAGACCCAGTACTTC. This codes for CATSDSGVGEETQYF.

The sample holds a few counts of this clonotype. This CDR3 is CASSVAALGETQYF. The CDR3 nucleotides are TGTGCCAGCAGCGTAGCGGCCCTTGGGGAGACCCAGTACTTC. The V and J genes are TRBV9 and TRBJ2-5; D not certain. Germline V gene data show CDR1 as SGDLS and CDR2 as YYNGEE. The CDR3 is 14 residues long. Trimming pared 0 bases from V and 5 bases from J, leaving 11 bases between. Combining the CDR3 with reference TRBV9 and TRBJ2-5 gives the whole variable domain DSGVTQTPKHLITATGQRVTLRCSPRSGDLSVYWYQQSLDQGLQFLIQYYNGEERAKGNILERFSAQQFPDLHSELNLSSLELGDSALYFCASSVAALGETQYFGPGTRLLVL.

In this sample, this clonotype turned up many times. The chain employs TRBV13 and TRBJ2-7; TRBD1 or TRBD2 may be the D gene (5 bases each). The CDR3 is made up of 17 amino acids. Between the trimmed V and J ends, which lost 0 bases and 5 bases, there was a span of 20 bases. The germline gives CDR1 PRHDT, CDR2 FYEKMQ (reference sequence). The CDR3, as DNA: TGTGCCAGCAGCTTAGGATTCGGGCGGGCAGGGAGTAACGAGCAGTACTTC. It specifies CASSLGFGRAGSNEQYF.

This clonotype was recorded at least ten times. The chain is built from TRBV27 and TRBJ1-1, with D tentatively TRBD1 (6 bases). This CDR3 region has 18 residues. The V end lost 6 bases, the J end lost 0 bases, and 23 bases lay between the germline ends. CDR1 is MNHEY, CDR2 SMNVEV, per germline (reference sequence). CDR3 protein: CASSGLGGFSSMNTEAFF. In DNA form, the CDR3 reads TGTGCCAGCAGCGGCCTGGGGGGCTTCAGCTCGATGAACACTGAAGCTTTCTTT.

V is TRBV10-3 and J is TRBJ2-5, with 9 bases identical to TRBD2. The CDR3 is made up of 16 amino acids. Germline CDR1 is ENHRY and CDR2 is SYGVKD. V trimming: 2 bases; J trimming: 0 bases; junction bases outside the gene matches: 4. CDR3 loop: CAISEAASGDQETQYF. Written as DNA, the CDR3 is TGTGCCATCAGTGAGGCGGCTAGCGGGGACCAAGAGACCCAGTACTTC.

This clonotype was seen repeatedly, ten times or more. This chain connects TRBV29-1 to TRBJ2-2; D possibly uses TRBD1 or TRBD2 (5 bases each). V lost 7 bases, J lost 6 bases, and 21 bases lay in between. The germline V gene has CDR1 SQVTM and CDR2 ANQGSEA. The length of the CDR3 is 15 residues. The CDR3: CSAAKSGTGAGELFF. The DNA for the CDR3 is TGCAGCGCAGCTAAATCCGGGACCGGTGCCGGGGAGCTGTTTTTT.

The gene calls are TRBV12-3 or TRBV12-4 and TRBJ2-5; 8 bases align to TRBD2. V lost 5 bases and J lost 4; bases outside the gene matches: 9. The CDR3 totals 15 residues. The CDR3 DNA sequence: TGTGCCAGCAGTCCCATAGCGGGAAGTCGAGAGACCCAGTACTTC. Translation gives CASSPIAGSRETQYF.

This clonotype was found many times. This chain links TRBV9 with TRBJ2-5; TRBD1 matches 8 bases. Trimming took 2 bases from V and 5 from J; bases not matched to a gene: 2. Germline-derived CDR1 and CDR2 are SGDLS and YYNGEE. CDR3 size: 13 residues. DNA of the CDR3: TGTGCCAGCAGCGTGGACAGGGAGGAGACCCAGTACTTC. It codes for CASSVDREETQYF.

This clonotype was picked up many times. The chain uses TRBV30 and TRBJ1-1, with unresolved D. The CDR3 totals 11 residues. The germline V gene encodes CDR1 GTSNPN and CDR2 SVGIG (reference sequence). V was cut by 2 bases and J by 5 bases, with 6 bases left in between. For the CDR3, the DNA is TGTGCCTGGAGTCGGGAAACTGAAGCTTTCTTT. Translation: CAWSRETEAFF.

This clonotype was recorded at least ten times. The DNA for the CDR3 is TGTGCCTGGAGTGTACTCTATCAAGAGACCCAGTACTTC. Residues: CAWSVLYQETQYF. This chain joins TRBV30 and TRBJ2-5; D unresolved. V lost 0 bases and J 2 bases, leaving 7 bases between the germline ends. The CDR3 is 13 residues long. Per germline, CDR1 GTSNPN and CDR2 SVGIG (reference sequence).

This clonotype was seen many times. The chain recombines TRBV30 with TRBJ2-7; D may be TRBD1 or TRBD2 (5 bases each). The CDR3 length is 12 residues. Trimming left V 6 bases short and J 0 bases short, with 9 bases between. The germline V gene has CDR1 GTSNPN and CDR2 SVGIG (reference sequence). CDR3 loop: CACAGSSYEQYF. In nucleotides, the CDR3 is TGTGCCTGCGCAGGGAGCTCCTACGAGCAGTACTTC.